The 22 T cell receptor beta chains below come from one sample, sequenced in a study of T cell responses to AZD1222 COVID-19 vaccine. The method was immunoSEQ multiplex PCR; TCRdb's version includes in-frame clones alone and lacks a portion of them. Of around 160,000 clones listed, 89% are singletons. Sequencing was performed on peripheral blood, taken on day 0 of AZD1222 vaccination. These receptors were obtained from an adult in good health.

The chain recombines TRBV5-4 with TRBJ2-7; the match to TRBD2 covers 15 bases. The CDR3 has 15 amino acids. V gave up 3 bases and J gave up 5 bases; unmatched junction bases: 3. Looked up from germline, CDR1 is SGHNT and CDR2 is YYREEE (reference sequence). Here the CDR3 reads CASSSGTSGRNEQYF. The CDR3 nucleotides are TGTGCCAGCAGCTCTGGGACTAGCGGGAGGAACGAGCAGTACTTC.

CDR3 DNA sequence: TGTGCCAGCTCACCACGTGGAGCAATGAACACTGAAGCTTTCTTT. The encoded protein is CASSPRGAMNTEAFF. The chain joins TRBV18 to TRBJ1-1, with D unclear. CDR3 length: 15 amino acids. The germline V gene has CDR1 KGHSH and CDR2 LQKENI. The V and J ends lost 1 base and 0 bases respectively, with 9 bases between them.

This clone has only one observation. J is TRBJ2-1 and V is TRBV15, with D tentatively TRBD1 or TRBD2 (7 bases each). CDR1 and CDR2 from the germline V gene are LNHNV and YYDKDF (reference sequence). V was cut by 0 bases and J by 4 bases, with 19 bases left in between. CDR3 length: 18 amino acids. The CDR3 region has the DNA TGTGCCACCAGCAGAGATCCCCCAGGGGGGGGTGGATACAATGAGCAGTTCTTC. Its protein is CATSRDPPGGGGYNEQFF.

This clone appeared a single time. This chain uses TRBV28 with TRBJ2-7; weak D call: TRBD1 (5 bases). The CDR3 totals 17 residues. Germline assignment: CDR1 MDHEN and CDR2 SYDVKM. Trimming stripped 4 bases from V and 4 bases from J, with 23 bases between. CDR3 coding DNA: TGTGCCAGCAGTTCCCCCCGTGGTGCCAGGGATCGTTACGAGCAGTACTTC. Residues: CASSSPRGARDRYEQYF.

As concerns this clone: Other DNA sequences from this sample encode an identical CDR3 as well. DNA of the CDR3: TGTGCCAGCTCACCACCTGGGCAGGGTAATGAAAAACTGTTTTTT. Its protein product is CASSPPGQGNEKLFF. The rearrangement links TRBV18 to TRBJ1-4; possibly TRBD1 for D (5 bases). CDR1 KGHSH and CDR2 LQKENI come from the germline V gene. V lost 0 bases, J lost 4 bases, and 9 bases lay in between. The CDR3 totals 15 residues.

The chain couples TRBV28 to TRBJ1-3; 10 nucleotides align to TRBD1. J gave up 4 bases and V 5 bases, and 11 bases lay outside the gene matches. The CDR3 runs to 17 residues. The V gene's germline CDR1 is MDHEN and CDR2 SYDVKM. CDR3 sequence: CASSKFKGDRGGNTIYF. CDR3 DNA: TGTGCCAGCAGTAAATTCAAAGGGGACAGGGGAGGAAACACCATATATTTT.

The rearrangement links TRBV6-5 to TRBJ1-6; D is unclear. CDR1 and CDR2 (germline): MNHEY, SVGAGI. The V end lost 0 bases, the J end lost 9 bases, and 9 bases lay between the germline ends. The CDR3 has 14 residues. CDR3 residues: CASSYSSRVSPLHF. In DNA, the CDR3 is TGTGCCAGCAGTTACTCGTCTAGGGTTTCACCCCTCCACTTT.

CDR3 nucleotides: TGTGCCAGCAGTTTGTCAGGTCCGGATTGGCAGTACTTC. Protein: CASSLSGPDWQYF. The genes are TRBV28 and TRBJ2-7; no reliable D call. The CDR3 has 13 residues. Per germline, CDR1 MDHEN and CDR2 SYDVKM. Trimming took 3 bases from V and 9 from J, leaving 15 bases between them.

This clone was recorded once. The chain has TRBV28 and TRBJ2-3, with D tentatively TRBD1 or TRBD2 (5 bases each). This CDR3 has 13 residues. With 5 bases removed from V and 11 bases from J, the gap between germline ends came to 17 bases. In germline, CDR1 is MDHEN, CDR2 SYDVKM. This CDR3 is CASSVPGRERQYF. CDR3 DNA sequence: TGTGCCAGCAGTGTCCCGGGACGCGAGAGGCAGTATTTT.

The chain has TRBV11-3 and TRBJ1-4; TRBD1 aligns across 9 bases. Germline CDR1 is SGHNT and CDR2 is YENEEA. The CDR3 is 17 amino acids. V trimming: 5 bases; J trimming: 7 bases; junction bases outside the gene matches: 14. CDR3 region: CASSPRPGTGKGEKLFF. DNA of the CDR3: TGTGCCAGCAGCCCGCGACCCGGGACAGGGAAGGGTGAAAAACTGTTTTTT.

This clone was observed a few times. As DNA, the CDR3 is TGTGCCAGCAGTTCCCCCGGGACTAGCGGGAGGAATGAGCAGTTCTTC. Amino acids: CASSSPGTSGRNEQFF. This sequence joins TRBV6-5 and TRBJ2-1; 15 bases agree with TRBD2. The CDR3 runs 16 residues. CDR1 and CDR2 from the germline V gene are MNHEY and SVGAGI. V was clipped by 4 bases and J by 7 bases; unmatched bases: 5.

The J gene is TRBJ2-6, the V gene TRBV5-1, with 7 bases identical to TRBD1. CDR1 is SGHRS, CDR2 YFSETQ, per germline. The CDR3 loop spans 16 amino acids. The junction had 5 bases not matched to a gene; V was cut back by 4 bases and J by 1 base. The DNA for the CDR3 is TGCGCCAGCAGCCTCGCGACAGGGTCTGGGGCCAACGTCCTGACTTTC. It encodes CASSLATGSGANVLTF. The variable domain in full, completed from reference TRBV5-1 and TRBJ2-6, reads KAGVTQTPRYLIKTRGQQVTLSCSPISGHRSVSWYQQTPGQGLQFLFEYFSETQRNKGNFPGRFSGRQFSNSRSEMNVSTLELGDSALYLCASSLATGSGANVLTFGAGSRLTVL.

The chain is built from TRBV18 and TRBJ2-7, with D maybe TRBD2 (6 bases). V lost 2 bases, J lost 5 bases, and 13 bases lay in between. Germline assignment: CDR1 KGHSH and CDR2 LQKENI. This CDR3 spans 14 amino acids. In DNA, the CDR3 is TGTGCCAGCTCACCAGGGGGGAGTAATGACGAGCAGTACTTC. Its translation: CASSPGGSNDEQYF.

This chain uses TRBV9 with TRBJ1-1; D gene unclear. The germline V gene has CDR1 SGDLS and CDR2 YYNGEE. CDR3 length: 13 amino acids. V shed 4 bases and J shed 5 bases, with 12 bases lying between them. CDR3 sequence: CASSRAGGTEAFF. CDR3 nucleotide sequence: TGTGCCAGCAGCCGAGCAGGAGGAACTGAAGCTTTCTTT.

This chain links TRBV7-2 with TRBJ1-1; no definite D call. V shed 5 bases and J shed 10 bases, with 14 bases lying between them. Germline V gene lookup returns CDR1 SGHTA and CDR2 FQGNSA. The CDR3 runs to 12 residues. The CDR3 here is CASSPVGYAAFF. For the CDR3, the DNA is TGTGCCAGCAGCCCGGTGGGGTATGCAGCTTTCTTT.

The chain employs TRBV11-2 and TRBJ2-4, with 9 bases that match TRBD1. This CDR3 comprises 14 residues. The V and J ends lost 6 bases and 9 bases, in that order; junction bases with no gene match: 9. Germline values: CDR1 SGHAT, CDR2 FQNNGV. The CDR3 sequence is CASSSRTGVTIQYF. Here the CDR3 DNA reads TGTGCCAGCAGTTCTAGGACAGGGGTTACCATTCAGTACTTC.

This clone was seen more than once but under ten times. V is TRBV5-4 and J is TRBJ2-2; D is ambiguous. The CDR3 runs to 15 residues. V lost 0 bases and J 1 base, leaving 7 bases between the germline ends. The germline CDR1 and CDR2 sequences are SGHNT and YYREEE (reference sequence). Here the CDR3 DNA reads TGTGCCAGCAGCTTGGAGCCGGTGAACACCGGGGAGCTGTTTTTT. It specifies CASSLEPVNTGELFF. The full variable domain, rest sourced from reference TRBV5-4 and TRBJ2-2, is ETGVTQSPTHLIKTRGQQVTLRCSSQSGHNTVSWYQQALGQGPQFIFQYYREEENGRGNFPPRFSGLQFPNYSSELNVNALELDDSALYLCASSLEPVNTGELFFGEGSRLTVL.

The J gene is TRBJ2-3, the V gene TRBV28; 8 bases line up with TRBD2. V was clipped by 1 base and J by 2 bases; unmatched bases: 5. Germline values: CDR1 MDHEN, CDR2 SYDVKM. The CDR3 length is 16 residues. The CDR3 DNA is TGTGCCAGCAGTTTATCATCTAGCGGGCTCACAGATACGCAGTATTTT. It translates to CASSLSSSGLTDTQYF.

The V call is TRBV18, the J call TRBJ2-3; 9 bases map to TRBD2. J lost 1 base, V lost 3 bases, and 5 bases had no gene match. Per germline, CDR1 KGHSH and CDR2 LQKENI. The CDR3 contains 16 residues. The CDR3 DNA reads as TGTGCCAGCTCACCCCTCTTAGCGGGAGGCACAGATACGCAGTATTTT. As protein: CASSPLLAGGTDTQYF. Full variable domain (missing parts from reference TRBV18 and TRBJ2-3): NAGVMQNPRHLVRRRGQEARLRCSPMKGHSHVYWYRQLPEEGLKFMVYLQKENIIDESGMPKERFSAEFPKEGPSILRIQQVVRGDSAAYFCASSPLLAGGTDTQYFGPGTRLTVL.

The V call is TRBV28, the J call TRBJ1-2; tentatively, D is TRBD1 (6 bases). The CDR3 contains 16 residues. Germline V CDR1 and CDR2: MDHEN, SYDVKM. V lost 7 bases and J 2 bases, leaving 20 bases between the germline ends. The DNA of the CDR3 is TGTGCCAGCACCAAGGGGGGAACAGCGTCCAACTATGGCTACACCTTC. It yields the protein CASTKGGTASNYGYTF.

This rearrangement joins TRBV4-3 to TRBJ1-5; D uncertain. The CDR3 covers 13 residues. Trimming cost V 0 bases and J 10 bases, with 10 bases left between them. Germline assignment: CDR1 LGHNA and CDR2 YSLEER. The CDR3 DNA reads TGCGCCAGCAGCCAAGATGAAAAAACACCCCAGCATTTT. Protein sequence: CASSQDEKTPQHF.

The chain joins TRBV9 to TRBJ1-2; D remains unclear. Germline-derived CDR1 and CDR2 are SGDLS and YYNGEE. Trimming removed 3 bases from V and 2 bases from J, with 14 bases in between. This CDR3 region has 15 residues. Here the CDR3 reads CASSAQDLLNYGYTF. The CDR3 DNA sequence: TGTGCCAGCAGCGCTCAAGACCTATTGAACTATGGCTACACCTTC.